The 29 T cell receptor beta chains in this list originate from one sample, sequenced in a study of blood T cell repertoires in COVID-19. The table came from immunoSEQ multiplex PCR; TCRdb's copy has only in-frame clones and leaves some out. The sample has fewer than 250,000 clones, 70% to 90% seen once. The sequenced material came from peripheral blood. Receptors originate from a man aged 60-69 years with acute or convalescent COVID-19.

The rearrangement uses TRBV5-8 and TRBJ1-4; no firm D call. CDR1 is SGHTS, CDR2 YDEGEE, per germline. The CDR3 covers 17 residues. Deletions cut 0 bases from V and 6 bases from J, with 18 bases between. CDR3 nucleotide sequence: TGTGCCAGCAGCTTGGGGGCGAGTGGCATCCACCATGAAAAACTGTTTTTT. Translated: CASSLGASGIHHEKLFF. The entire variable domain, with the rest obtained from reference TRBV5-8 and TRBJ1-4, is as follows: EAGVTQSPTHLIKTRGQQATLRCSPISGHTSVYWYQQALGLGLQFLLWYDEGEERNRGNFPPRFSGRQFPNYSSELNVNALELEDSALYLCASSLGASGIHHEKLFFGSGTQLSVL.

This clone was observed a few times. V gene TRBV5-1 combines with J gene TRBJ1-1; a weak D match, TRBD1 (6 bases). Trimming stripped 1 base from V and 3 bases from J, with 16 bases between. The CDR3 runs 16 residues. Germline V gives CDR1 SGHRS, CDR2 YFSETQ. The DNA of the CDR3 is TGCGCCAGCAGCTTGACGGACAGTGGCCGGGACACTGAAGCTTTCTTT. Amino acids: CASSLTDSGRDTEAFF.

This chain links TRBV20-1 with TRBJ1-1, with no clear D. CDR1 and CDR2 (germline): DFQATT, SNEGSKA (reference sequence). The CDR3 has 10 residues. V was pared by 1 base and J by 11 bases, with 8 bases between. As DNA, the CDR3 is TGCAGTGCTAGAGTTCTAGCCGCTTTCTTT. This translates into CSARVLAAFF.

The chain employs TRBV28 and TRBJ1-2, with 10 bases matching TRBD1. Germline V gene sequence: CDR1 MDHEN, CDR2 SYDVKM. V dropped 6 bases and J dropped 2; count of bases not matched to a gene: 18. CDR3 length equals 19 residues. The CDR3 bases are TGTGCCAGCAGACAAATCCGAGACAGGGGGCAAGAAGAAAACTATGGCTACACCTTC. As protein: CASRQIRDRGQEENYGYTF.

The chain is built from TRBV5-4 and TRBJ2-7; 8 positions match TRBD1. Germline trimming cut 3 bases from V and 3 bases from J; bases unmatched to any gene: 2. CDR1 and CDR2 from the germline V gene are SGHNT and YYREEE (reference sequence). The CDR3 spans 13 residues. CDR3 DNA: TGTGCCAGCAGCTACGGACAGGGCTACGAGCAGTACTTC. Protein product: CASSYGQGYEQYF.

The rearrangement joins TRBV9 to TRBJ2-1, with D uncertain. Trimming stripped 0 bases from V and 0 bases from J, with 10 bases between. The germline V gene has CDR1 SGDLS and CDR2 YYNGEE. The length of the CDR3 is 16 residues. This CDR3 is CASSVGVGVSYNEQFF. CDR3 in DNA: TGTGCCAGCAGCGTAGGTGTCGGAGTCTCCTACAATGAGCAGTTCTTC.

A few counts support this clone. This sample includes further DNA sequences coding for the same CDR3. V and J are TRBV18 and TRBJ1-1; D possibly corresponds to TRBD1 (5 bases). Germline values: CDR1 KGHSH, CDR2 LQKENI. The CDR3 is 13 residues long. Trimming left V 2 bases short and J 1 base short, with 5 bases between. The CDR3 DNA sequence: TGTGCCAGCTCACCAGGACAGAACACTGAAGCTTTCTTT. Its protein is CASSPGQNTEAFF.

The V and J genes are TRBV25-1 and TRBJ1-2; D is perhaps TRBD1 (6 bases). Trimming shortened V by 4 bases and J by 0 bases, and 12 bases separated the two germline ends. This CDR3 region has 15 residues. The germline CDR1 and CDR2 sequences are MGHDK and SYGVNS. This CDR3 is CASSVYRAPNYGYTF. The CDR3 DNA is TGTGCCAGCAGTGTATACAGGGCCCCTAACTATGGCTACACCTTC.

The chain is built from TRBV2 and TRBJ1-3, with 9 bases fitting TRBD1. V lost 10 bases, J lost 0 bases, and 7 bases stayed unmatched. Germline values: CDR1 SNHLY, CDR2 FYNNEI. The CDR3 is 15 amino acids. The chain's CDR3 is CAIDGQGFSGNTIYF. CDR3 nucleotides: TGTGCCATCGATGGACAGGGGTTCTCTGGAAACACCATATATTTT.

The chain uses TRBV7-2 and TRBJ2-3; D remains unclear. Trimming took off 5 bases at V and 0 bases at J, with 15 bases between the two ends. CDR1 is SGHTA, CDR2 FQGNSA, per germline. The CDR3 extends over 16 amino acids. CDR3 coding DNA: TGTGCCAGCAGCCCGGCGAAACGGGTCAGCACAGATACGCAGTATTTT. Protein sequence: CASSPAKRVSTDTQYF.

The chain links TRBV28 to TRBJ1-5; D not resolved. There are 16 residues in the CDR3. Germline lookup yields CDR1 MDHEN and CDR2 SYDVKM. Between the trimmed V and J ends, which lost 3 bases and 2 bases, there was a span of 14 bases. This CDR3 reads CASSFSGVRGNQPQHF. The CDR3 region has the DNA TGTGCCAGCAGTTTCTCCGGGGTCCGGGGCAATCAGCCCCAGCATTTT.

The chain links TRBV3-1 (or the pseudogene TRBV3-2) to TRBJ2-5; D is undetermined. V shed 4 bases and J shed 3 bases, with 15 bases lying between them. The CDR3 runs 15 residues. Germline V gives CDR1 LGHDT, CDR2 YNNKEL (reference sequence). DNA for the CDR3: TGTGCCAGCAGCCGGAGTGTTGAGATAAAAGAGACCCAGTACTTC. This encodes CASSRSVEIKETQYF.

The chain recombines TRBV15 with TRBJ2-2; D is perhaps TRBD1 (6 bases). CDR1 and CDR2 from the germline V gene are LNHNV and YYDKDF (reference sequence). V was trimmed by 4 bases and J by 2 bases, leaving 14 bases between them. This CDR3 is 16 amino acids long. The CDR3 DNA follows: TGTGCCACCAGCAAAAGGGGGACACTCAACACCGGGGAGCTGTTTTTT. Translating it yields CATSKRGTLNTGELFF.

The chain links TRBV7-8 to TRBJ1-1; 8 bases agree with TRBD1. CDR3 size: 16 residues. The germline gives CDR1 SGHVS, CDR2 FQNEAQ. The V segment lost 5 bases and the J segment 4 bases; nucleotides outside the gene matches: 12. In DNA form, the CDR3 reads TGTGCCAGCAGCCTTGTGCGCAGGGGGCAGATCACTGAAGCTTTCTTT. Amino acid sequence: CASSLVRRGQITEAFF.

This clone was observed a few times. This CDR3 is also generated by other DNA sequences in the sample. The chain links TRBV9 to TRBJ1-1; 7 nucleotides agree with TRBD1. Germline-derived CDR1 and CDR2 are SGDLS and YYNGEE. The V and J ends lost 1 base and 2 bases, in that order; junction bases with no gene match: 2. This CDR3 spans 14 amino acids. The CDR3 sequence: CASSVTGVNTEAFF. CDR3 DNA sequence: TGTGCCAGCAGCGTAACAGGGGTTAACACTGAAGCTTTCTTT.

The chain carries TRBV28 and TRBJ1-2; 12 bases line up with TRBD1. The V gene end was trimmed by 4 bases and the J gene end by 4 bases; junction bases not matched to a gene: 10. This CDR3 is built from 17 residues. Germline assignment: CDR1 MDHEN and CDR2 SYDVKM. The CDR3 here is CASSSTHGTGGGYGYTF. DNA of the CDR3: TGTGCCAGCAGTTCGACTCATGGGACAGGGGGCGGCTATGGCTACACCTTC.

The chain is built from TRBV11-2 and TRBJ2-3; D perhaps matches TRBD1 (9 bases). The CDR3 is made up of 18 amino acids. Trimming left V 4 bases short and J 5 bases short, with 25 bases between. Germline V gene lookup returns CDR1 SGHAT and CDR2 FQNNGV. CDR3 loop: CASSSRQGGTSLGDTQYF. For the CDR3, the DNA is TGTGCCAGCAGCTCGAGACAGGGGGGGACTAGTCTTGGAGATACGCAGTATTTT.

The rearrangement uses TRBV7-2 and TRBJ2-2, with D perhaps matching TRBD2 (5 bases). V was shortened by 4 bases and J by 4 bases, with 13 bases between the two germline ends. CDR3 length: 15 amino acids. CDR1 and CDR2 from the germline V gene are SGHTA and FQGNSA. The CDR3 here is CASSSSRVPTGELFF. The CDR3 coding sequence is TGTGCCAGCAGCTCATCGCGGGTGCCCACCGGGGAGCTGTTTTTT.

The genes are TRBV5-4 and TRBJ1-3; weak D call: TRBD1 (5 bases). From germline, CDR1 is SGHNT and CDR2 YYREEE (reference sequence). The CDR3 totals 17 residues. V was pared by 4 bases and J by 0 bases, with 17 bases between. CDR3 in DNA: TGTGCCAGCAGCACACGTGCGGGGGGGATCTCTGGAAACACCATATATTTT. Its protein product is CASSTRAGGISGNTIYF.

The chain couples TRBV3-1 (or the pseudogene TRBV3-2) to TRBJ2-7; D remains unclear. Germline loops: CDR1 LGHDT, CDR2 YNNKEL (reference sequence). V was pared by 0 bases and J by 0 bases, with 12 bases between. This CDR3 comprises 16 residues. The DNA for the CDR3 is TGTGCCAGCAGCCAAGATCCCCCCCCGAGCTCCTACGAGCAGTACTTC. It yields the protein CASSQDPPPSSYEQYF.

J is TRBJ2-7 and V is TRBV19, with TRBD1 matching over 8 bases. Germline V CDR1 and CDR2: LNHDA, SQIVND (reference sequence). Trimming took 8 bases from V and 4 from J; bases not matched to a gene: 13. This CDR3 is built from 15 residues. CDR3: CASGTGQGARYEQYF. CDR3 nucleotide sequence: TGTGCCAGTGGGACGGGGCAGGGGGCGCGATACGAGCAGTACTTC.

The J gene is TRBJ2-1, the V gene TRBV7-3; a possible D gene is TRBD1 (6 bases). The CDR3 spans 13 residues. Germline CDR1 reads SGHTA; CDR2 reads FQGTGA. Trimming pared 4 bases from V and 4 bases from J, leaving 8 bases between. Here the CDR3 reads CASSSGVYNEQFF. The CDR3 nucleotides are TGTGCCAGCAGCTCAGGGGTATACAATGAGCAGTTCTTC.

The rearrangement joins TRBV27 to TRBJ1-1; 7 bases agree with TRBD1. The CDR3 has 14 amino acids. The germline CDR1 and CDR2 sequences are MNHEY and SMNVEV (reference sequence). Losses at the gene ends were 2 bases for V and 3 bases for J; bases not matched to a gene: 3. The CDR3 DNA reads TGTGCCAGCAGTTTAAGCAGGGGGTACACTGAAGCTTTCTTT. Amino acid sequence: CASSLSRGYTEAFF.

The gene calls are TRBV11-2 and TRBJ2-3; the match to TRBD1 covers 9 bases. The CDR3 has 13 residues. J was trimmed by 10 bases and V by 6 bases; bases with no gene match: 8. The V gene's germline CDR1 is SGHAT and CDR2 FQNNGV. The CDR3 sequence: CASRQGAGLAQYF. CDR3 nucleotides: TGTGCCAGCAGACAGGGGGCGGGTTTAGCGCAGTATTTT. Looking up the rest from reference TRBV11-2 and TRBJ2-3 gives the full variable domain: EAGVAQSPRYKIIEKRQSVAFWCNPISGHATLYWYQQILGQGPKLLIQFQNNGVVDDSQLPKDRFSAERLKGVDSTLKIQPAKLEDSAVYLCASRQGAGLAQYFGPGTRLTVL.

This clone was observed a single time. The gene calls are TRBV12-5 and TRBJ2-7, with 7 nucleotides matching TRBD2. The CDR3 spans 17 residues. Germline-derived CDR1 and CDR2 are LGHNT and FRNRAP. The V segment lost 6 bases and the J segment 3 bases; nucleotides outside the gene matches: 17. The CDR3: CASGRMSGALGLYEQYF. CDR3 sequence (DNA): TGTGCTAGTGGCCGGATGAGCGGGGCCCTAGGGCTCTACGAGCAGTACTTC.

This chain joins TRBV21-1 and TRBJ2-2; the D segment call TRBD2 is taken from the table without a DNA check. TRBV21-1 corresponds to a pseudogene. The CDR3 is 15 residues long. The CDR3 DNA reads as TGTGCCACTAAAGGTGGGGGGAGAGACACCGGGGAGCTGTTTTTT. Residues: CATKGGGRDTGELFF.

The table lists this clone with a few counts. The chain is built from TRBV7-9 and TRBJ1-4, with 10 bases aligning to TRBD1. The CDR3 spans 15 residues. V lost 4 bases and J lost 7; bases outside the gene matches: 6. CDR1 and CDR2 (germline): SEHNR, FQNEAQ (reference sequence). CDR3 sequence (DNA): TGTGCCAGCAGCTCCGGGACAGGGGAGATTGAAAAACTGTTTTTT. This gives the protein CASSSGTGEIEKLFF. The full variable domain, rest sourced from reference TRBV7-9 and TRBJ1-4, is DTGVSQNPRHKITKRGQNVTFRCDPISEHNRLYWYRQTLGQGPEFLTYFQNEAQLEKSRLLSDRFSAERPKGSFSTLEIQRTEQGDSAMYLCASSSGTGEIEKLFFGSGTQLSVL.

This clone was observed a few times. The V gene is TRBV5-4, the J gene TRBJ1-5; possible D gene TRBD1, 5 bases. Germline loops: CDR1 SGHNT, CDR2 YYREEE (reference sequence). The CDR3 extends over 14 amino acids. Trimming shortened V by 0 bases and J by 12 bases, and 16 bases separated the two germline ends. CDR3 nucleotide sequence: TGTGCCAGCAGCTTGGGGGGCGCCTCGGTGGGCCAGCATTTT. It encodes CASSLGGASVGQHF.

The chain recombines TRBV9 with TRBJ1-3; D unclear. Trimming left V 4 bases short and J 2 bases short, with 10 bases between. Germline CDR1 reads SGDLS; CDR2 reads YYNGEE. This CDR3 is 14 amino acids long. CDR3: CASSPETAGNTIYF. DNA for the CDR3: TGTGCCAGCAGCCCCGAGACTGCTGGAAACACCATATATTTT.